The 23 T cell receptor beta chains given below trace back to one sample, sequenced in a study of cytomegalovirus exposure and HLA in healthy donors. PCR primers comprised 60 Vbeta and 13 Jbeta primers. Sequencing used immunoSEQ multiplex PCR; TCRdb keeps in-frame clones, though not all of them. The sample has about 180,000 clones, approximately 78% seen once; the top ten hold around 13%. The sample consisted of PBMCs. All receptors derive from a woman aged 45-59 years in good health and CMV-seropositive.

Note on this clone: The junction differs from germline at one of its ends, possibly a read error. J is TRBJ2-7 and V is TRBV7-9; TRBD2 matches at 7 bases. Per germline, CDR1 SEHNR and CDR2 FQNEAQ (reference sequence). The CDR3 contains 16 residues. CDR3 bases: TGTTCCAGCAGCTTAACGACTGGACTAGGCGAGTCCGAGCAGTACTTC. Translating it yields CSSSLTTGLGESEQYF.

This clone was detected only once. V and J are TRBV5-1 and TRBJ2-1; no firm D call. CDR1 and CDR2 from the germline V gene are SGHRS and YFSETQ. The germline V and J ends were trimmed by 6 bases and 4 bases, with 14 bases remaining between them. CDR3 length: 14 residues. The CDR3 region has the DNA TGCGCCAGCAAGCGAGGTGTGGATTACAATGAGCAGTTCTTC. Amino acids: CASKRGVDYNEQFF. Full variable domain (remainder filled in from reference TRBV5-1 and TRBJ2-1): KAGVTQTPRYLIKTRGQQVTLSCSPISGHRSVSWYQQTPGQGLQFLFEYFSETQRNKGNFPGRFSGRQFSNSRSEMNVSTLELGDSALYLCASKRGVDYNEQFFGPGTRLTVL.

This clone turned up a few times. This chain connects TRBV9 to TRBJ2-1; D is perhaps TRBD1 (5 bases). Per the germline V gene, CDR1 is SGDLS and CDR2 is YYNGEE. Trimming cost V 4 bases and J 2 bases, with 10 bases left between them. The CDR3 has 14 residues. The CDR3, as DNA: TGTGCCAGCAGCCCTTGGACAACCTACAATGAGCAGTTCTTC. It translates to CASSPWTTYNEQFF. Variable domain in full (rest from reference TRBV9 and TRBJ2-1): DSGVTQTPKHLITATGQRVTLRCSPRSGDLSVYWYQQSLDQGLQFLIQYYNGEERAKGNILERFSAQQFPDLHSELNLSSLELGDSALYFCASSPWTTYNEQFFGPGTRLTVL.

The gene calls are TRBV15 and TRBJ1-4, with D uncertain. This CDR3 is built from 15 residues. V was pared by 3 bases and J by 3 bases, with 11 bases between. The V gene's germline CDR1 is LNHNV and CDR2 YYDKDF (reference sequence). CDR3 nucleotides: TGTGCCACCAGCAGGGGTACCGGAGCTAATGAAAAACTGTTTTTT. It is translated as CATSRGTGANEKLFF.

The chain is built from TRBV9 and TRBJ1-4, with 7 positions matching TRBD1. CDR3 length: 16 amino acids. In germline, CDR1 is SGDLS, CDR2 YYNGEE. V shed 4 bases, J shed 4 bases, and the junction held 10 bases outside the gene matches. The CDR3 DNA follows: TGTGCCAGCAGCCAAGGGGACAGCGCGTATAATGAAAAACTGTTTTTT. It specifies CASSQGDSAYNEKLFF.

A single count supports this clone. J is TRBJ2-7 and V is TRBV27; D not resolved. The V and J ends lost 5 bases and 0 bases respectively, with 5 bases between them. The germline V gene has CDR1 MNHEY and CDR2 SMNVEV (reference sequence). This CDR3 has 12 amino acids. CDR3 loop: CASSRDSYEQYF. The CDR3 region has the DNA TGTGCCAGCAGTCGCGACTCCTACGAGCAGTACTTC.

The CDR3 coding sequence is TGTGCCAGCAGCGTAGATGGGGCCCCCCGGGAGCCCCAGCATTTT. This gives the protein CASSVDGAPREPQHF. The chain carries TRBV9 and TRBJ1-5; perhaps TRBD1 as D (5 bases). The germline V gene encodes CDR1 SGDLS and CDR2 YYNGEE. V was cut by 0 bases and J by 8 bases, with 15 bases left in between. This CDR3 has 15 residues.

In this sample, this clone turned up a few times. The rearrangement uses TRBV25-1 and TRBJ1-1, with D unclear. This CDR3 comprises 12 residues. Looked up from germline, CDR1 is MGHDK and CDR2 is SYGVNS. With 6 bases removed from V and 12 bases from J, the gap between germline ends came to 17 bases. CDR3 amino acids: CASSAVRSVTFF. The CDR3, as DNA: TGTGCCAGCAGCGCTGTCAGGTCTGTAACTTTCTTT.

The chain employs TRBV9 and TRBJ2-3; D unresolved. CDR3 length: 13 residues. V lost 0 bases and J lost 5, with 7 bases in between. CDR1 and CDR2 from the germline V gene are SGDLS and YYNGEE. CDR3: CASSVAGGDTQYF. Written as DNA, the CDR3 is TGTGCCAGCAGCGTAGCAGGTGGAGATACGCAGTATTTT.

V is TRBV19 and J is TRBJ1-2; D uncertain. The CDR3 totals 14 residues. Looked up from germline, CDR1 is LNHDA and CDR2 is SQIVND (reference sequence). The V end was cut by 1 base, the J end by 7 bases, with 13 bases between. The CDR3 DNA is TGTGCCAGTAGTATAGGGGGAGGCCAGGTTGGCTACACCTTC. Protein: CASSIGGGQVGYTF.

This clone occurred a few times. The chain employs TRBV5-4 and TRBJ2-5; D is perhaps TRBD2 (5 bases). From germline, CDR1 is SGHNT and CDR2 YYREEE (reference sequence). CDR3 length equals 14 residues. V lost 1 base and J 11 bases, leaving 18 bases between the germline ends. CDR3 sequence reads: CASSLIQDPGEQYF. DNA of the CDR3: TGTGCCAGCAGCTTGATCCAGGACCCCGGGGAGCAGTACTTC. Together with reference TRBV5-4 and TRBJ2-5, the CDR3 gives the full variable domain: ETGVTQSPTHLIKTRGQQVTLRCSSQSGHNTVSWYQQALGQGPQFIFQYYREEENGRGNFPPRFSGLQFPNYSSELNVNALELDDSALYLCASSLIQDPGEQYFGPGTRLLVL.

This rearrangement joins TRBV11-3 to TRBJ2-1; 9 bases align to TRBD2. CDR1 is SGHNT, CDR2 YENEEA, per germline. The CDR3 extends over 13 amino acids. With V trimmed by 1 base and J by 8 bases, 0 bases remained unmatched. CDR3 amino acids: CASSLGLADEQFF. CDR3 coding DNA: TGTGCCAGCAGCTTAGGACTAGCGGATGAGCAGTTCTTC.

The rearrangement links TRBV7-8 to TRBJ1-5; no firm D call. Trimming took off 5 bases at V and 5 bases at J, with 10 bases between the two ends. Germline V lookup: CDR1 SGHVS, CDR2 FQNEAQ. This CDR3 spans 13 amino acids. The CDR3 protein is CASSPEGYQPQHF. In DNA, the CDR3 is TGTGCCAGCAGCCCAGAGGGTTATCAGCCCCAGCATTTT.

The V and J genes are TRBV5-6 and TRBJ2-7, with 8 bases matching TRBD2. The CDR3 loop spans 15 amino acids. V lost 5 bases, J lost 1 base, and 8 bases stayed unmatched. CDR1 and CDR2 (germline): SGHDT, YYEEEE. CDR3 region: CASSLSGGSSYEQYF. CDR3 DNA: TGTGCCAGCAGTTTGAGCGGGGGTTCGTCCTACGAGCAGTACTTC.

The chain combines TRBV9 with TRBJ1-5; D perhaps matches TRBD1 (5 bases). The CDR3 is made up of 15 amino acids. Germline CDR1 and CDR2: SGDLS and YYNGEE. With 3 bases removed from V and 2 bases from J, the gap between germline ends came to 12 bases. In DNA form, the CDR3 reads TGTGCCAGCAGCGCAGACGGGGGAGGCAATCAGCCCCAGCATTTT. Amino acids: CASSADGGGNQPQHF.

V usage is TRBV5-1 and J usage is TRBJ2-3; D remains unclear. The CDR3 spans 13 residues. The V gene's germline CDR1 is SGHRS and CDR2 YFSETQ. The germline V and J ends were trimmed by 1 base and 6 bases, with 9 bases remaining between them. CDR3 protein: CASSLNMRDTQYF. Written as DNA, the CDR3 is TGCGCCAGCAGCTTGAATATGCGGGATACGCAGTATTTT. Supplemented by reference TRBV5-1 and TRBJ2-3, the full variable domain reads KAGVTQTPRYLIKTRGQQVTLSCSPISGHRSVSWYQQTPGQGLQFLFEYFSETQRNKGNFPGRFSGRQFSNSRSEMNVSTLELGDSALYLCASSLNMRDTQYFGPGTRLTVL.

The V gene is TRBV4-1, the J gene TRBJ1-2, with 9 bases matching TRBD1. The V gene end was trimmed by 3 bases and the J gene end by 8 bases; junction bases not matched to a gene: 7. The germline CDR1 and CDR2 sequences are MGHRA and YSYEKL. The CDR3 spans 14 residues. DNA of the CDR3: TGCGCCAGCAGCCAGCCAGGGACAGGGAAAGGCTACACCTTC. Translation gives CASSQPGTGKGYTF.

V and J are TRBV5-6 and TRBJ1-5; D might be TRBD1 (5 bases). The V gene's germline CDR1 is SGHDT and CDR2 YYEEEE. The germline V and J ends were trimmed by 3 bases and 0 bases, with 16 bases remaining between them. The CDR3 totals 17 residues. The CDR3 sequence: CASSSTRQTYSNQPQHF. Here the CDR3 DNA reads TGTGCCAGCAGCTCCACCCGACAGACTTATAGCAATCAGCCCCAGCATTTT.

The V and J genes are TRBV28 and TRBJ2-7; tentative D call: TRBD1 (6 bases). The CDR3 sequence is 15 residues long. Germline lookup yields CDR1 MDHEN and CDR2 SYDVKM. Trimming took 5 bases from V and 0 from J, leaving 14 bases between them. The DNA for the CDR3 is TGTGCCAGCAGTGCTCACAGGGTACCCTCCTACGAGCAGTACTTC. It is translated as CASSAHRVPSYEQYF.

This clone was observed a single time. V gene TRBV27 combines with J gene TRBJ2-3, with 8 bases lining up with TRBD1. Germline V lookup: CDR1 MNHEY, CDR2 SMNVEV (reference sequence). V lost 4 bases to trimming and J lost 1 base; unmatched junction nucleotides: 10. CDR3 length equals 17 residues. The CDR3 spells CASSSGQGQTGTDTQYF. In nucleotides, the CDR3 is TGTGCCAGCAGTTCCGGACAGGGCCAAACGGGCACAGATACGCAGTATTTT.

This clone was observed once. CDR3 in amino acids: CASSVDGRALPEAFF. The CDR3 DNA sequence: TGTGCCAGCAGCGTAGATGGCAGGGCCCTCCCTGAAGCTTTCTTT. This chain links TRBV9 with TRBJ1-1, with a possible D match to TRBD1 (5 bases). Trimming took off 0 bases at V and 6 bases at J, with 15 bases between the two ends. Per germline, CDR1 SGDLS and CDR2 YYNGEE. The CDR3 spans 15 residues.

Only one count was recorded for this clone. The chain carries TRBV6-1 and TRBJ2-7; 8 bases align to TRBD1. Germline loops: CDR1 MNHNS, CDR2 SASEGT. Unmatched junction bases numbered 3, after V lost 5 bases and J lost 3 bases. This CDR3 spans 13 amino acids. CDR3 DNA: TGTGCCAGCAGTCAGGGGGCCTTCTACGAGCAGTACTTC. Protein product: CASSQGAFYEQYF.

V is TRBV6-5 and J is TRBJ2-1, with unresolved D. In germline, CDR1 is MNHEY, CDR2 SVGAGI. The CDR3 length is 15 residues. V was trimmed by 5 bases and J by 0 bases, leaving 11 bases between them. This CDR3 is CASSPTFSSYNEQFF. DNA for the CDR3: TGTGCCAGCAGTCCGACTTTTAGCTCCTACAATGAGCAGTTCTTC.